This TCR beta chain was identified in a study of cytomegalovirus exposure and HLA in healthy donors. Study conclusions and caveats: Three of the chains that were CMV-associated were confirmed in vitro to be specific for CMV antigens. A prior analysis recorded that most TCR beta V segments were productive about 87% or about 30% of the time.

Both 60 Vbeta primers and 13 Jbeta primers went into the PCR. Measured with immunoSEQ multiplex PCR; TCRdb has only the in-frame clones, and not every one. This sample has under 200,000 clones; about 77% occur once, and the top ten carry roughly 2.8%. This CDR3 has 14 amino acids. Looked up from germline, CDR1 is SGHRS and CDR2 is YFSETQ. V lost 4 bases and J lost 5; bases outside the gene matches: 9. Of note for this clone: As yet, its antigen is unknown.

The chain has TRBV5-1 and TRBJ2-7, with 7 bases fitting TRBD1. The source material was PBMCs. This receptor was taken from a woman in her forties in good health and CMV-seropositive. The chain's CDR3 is CASSPRTGVNEQYF. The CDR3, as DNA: TGCGCCAGCAGCCCGCGCACAGGGGTTAACGAGCAGTACTTC.